This TCR beta chain comes out of a study of beta chain features in type 1 diabetes. All of the isolated RNA was reverse transcribed, so expressed TCRB transcripts were sequenced. Naive, central memory and regulatory T cell samples averaged about 3.6 million immunoSEQ reads each. Produced via immunoSEQ multiplex PCR; TCRdb's table is partial and in-frame only. The top ten hold almost 0.65% of the sample, which has under 200,000 clones, about 8.5% seen once. This clone has a handful of counts. CDR1 and CDR2 (germline): SGHTA, FQGTGA. CDR3 length: 13 residues. Trimming left V 2 bases short and J 4 bases short, with 6 bases between.

The sample taken for sequencing was central memory CD4+ T cells from blood. The V and J genes are TRBV7-3 and TRBJ1-5; unclear D gene. The TCR sequence derives from a man aged 18 to 30 in good health. The CDR3 coding sequence is TGTGCCAGCAGCTTAGTTCAGAATCAGCCCCAGCATTTT. It translates to CASSLVQNQPQHF.